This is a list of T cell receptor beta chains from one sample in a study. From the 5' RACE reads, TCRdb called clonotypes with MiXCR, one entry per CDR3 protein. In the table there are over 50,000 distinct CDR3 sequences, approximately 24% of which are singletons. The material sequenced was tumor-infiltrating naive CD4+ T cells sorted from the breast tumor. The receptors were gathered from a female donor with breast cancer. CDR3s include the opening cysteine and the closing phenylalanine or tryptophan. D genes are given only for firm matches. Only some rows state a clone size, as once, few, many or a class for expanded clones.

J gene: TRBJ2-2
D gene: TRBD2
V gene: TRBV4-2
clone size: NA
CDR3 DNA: TGTGCCAGCAGCCAACTAGCTAGCGGGTCCGGGGAGCTGTTTTTT
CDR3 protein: CASSQLASGSGELFF

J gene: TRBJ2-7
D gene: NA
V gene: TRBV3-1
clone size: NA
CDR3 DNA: TGTGCCAGCAGCCATGCTCGAGGGGGTAACTACGAGCAGTACTTC
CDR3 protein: CASSHARGGNYEQYF

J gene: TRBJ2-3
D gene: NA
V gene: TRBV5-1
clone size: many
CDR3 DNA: TGCGCCAGCAGCTTGGCAGCCGGGGTAGCAGATACGCAGTATTTT
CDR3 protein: CASSLAAGVADTQYF

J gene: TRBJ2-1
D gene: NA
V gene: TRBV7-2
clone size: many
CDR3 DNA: TGTGCCAGCAGCTTAAGTAGCGGAAACAATGAGCAGTTCTTC
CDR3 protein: CASSLSSGNNEQFF

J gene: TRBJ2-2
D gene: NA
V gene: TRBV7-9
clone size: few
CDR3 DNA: TGTGCCAGCAGCCGAGGGCGTCTAGCGCCCGGGGAGCTGTTTTTT
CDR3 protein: CASSRGRLAPGELFF

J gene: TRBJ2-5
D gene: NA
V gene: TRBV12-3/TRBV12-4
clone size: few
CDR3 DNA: TGTGCCAGCAGCCGCCCCTCGGGGGCGGAGACCCAGTACTTC
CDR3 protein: CASSRPSGAETQYF

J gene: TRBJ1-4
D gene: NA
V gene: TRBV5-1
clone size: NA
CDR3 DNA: TGCGCCAGCAGCTTGCGACGGGAATTTAATGAAAAACTGTTTTTT
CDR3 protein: CASSLRREFNEKLFF

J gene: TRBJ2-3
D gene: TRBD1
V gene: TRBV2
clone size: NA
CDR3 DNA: TGTGCCACAGAACGGGACAGGCGAAGCACAGATACGCAGTATTTT
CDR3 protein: CATERDRRSTDTQYF

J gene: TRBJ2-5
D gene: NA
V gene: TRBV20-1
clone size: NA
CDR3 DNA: TGCAGTGCTAGGGGGGTGATGGGCGCGGAGACCCAGTACTTC
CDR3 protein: CSARGVMGAETQYF

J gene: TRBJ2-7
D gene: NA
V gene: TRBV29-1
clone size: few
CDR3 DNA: TGCAGCGTTGTGGTAGGGACTGCGTCGTTATACGAGCAGTACTTC
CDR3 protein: CSVVVGTASLYEQYF

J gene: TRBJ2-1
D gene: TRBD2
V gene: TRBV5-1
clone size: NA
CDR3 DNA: TGCGCCAGCAGCGTAAACCCGACTAGCGGGAGATTTTGGGATCCATACAATGAGCAGTTCTTC
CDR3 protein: CASSVNPTSGRFWDPYNEQFF

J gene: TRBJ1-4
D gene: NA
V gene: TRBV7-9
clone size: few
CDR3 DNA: TGTGCCAGCAGCTTGGGGGGTTTTGGGGGACGTGAAAAACTGTTTTTT
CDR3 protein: CASSLGGFGGREKLFF

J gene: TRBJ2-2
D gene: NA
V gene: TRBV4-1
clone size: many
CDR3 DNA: TGCGCCAGCAGCCACTCAAAAGGGGACACCGGGGAGCTGTTTTTT
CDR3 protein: CASSHSKGDTGELFF

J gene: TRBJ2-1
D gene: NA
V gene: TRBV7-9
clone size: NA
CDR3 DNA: TGTGCCAGCAGCTCCAGCGACAGGAATGAGCAGTTCTTC
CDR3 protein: CASSSSDRNEQFF

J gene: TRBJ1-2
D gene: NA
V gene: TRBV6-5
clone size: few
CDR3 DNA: TGTGCCAGCAGTTCCACGGCCGGGAGGCAGGGCGGCTACACCTTC
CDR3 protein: CASSSTAGRQGGYTF

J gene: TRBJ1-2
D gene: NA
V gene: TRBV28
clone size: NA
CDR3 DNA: TGTGCCAGCAGTTCACCGGGACAACGGACCTATGGCTACACCTTC
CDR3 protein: CASSSPGQRTYGYTF

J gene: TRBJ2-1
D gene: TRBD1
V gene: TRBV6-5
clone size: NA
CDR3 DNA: TGTGCCAGCAGTTCCGGGACAGCCAGCTCCTACAATGAGCAGTTCTTC
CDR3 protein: CASSSGTASSYNEQFF

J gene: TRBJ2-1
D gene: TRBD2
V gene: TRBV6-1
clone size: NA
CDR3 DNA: TGTGCCAGCGGCACTAGCGGGAGGAATGAGCAGTTCTTC
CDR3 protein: CASGTSGRNEQFF

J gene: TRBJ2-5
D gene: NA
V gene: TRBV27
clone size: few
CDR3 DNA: TGTGCCAGCGCACCGGCCAGACGACAAGAGACCCAGTACTTC
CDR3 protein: CASAPARRQETQYF

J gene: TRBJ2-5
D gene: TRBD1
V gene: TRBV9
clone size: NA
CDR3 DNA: TGTGCCAGCAGCGCCGGGACAGGCAACCAAGAGACCCAGTACTTC
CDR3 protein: CASSAGTGNQETQYF

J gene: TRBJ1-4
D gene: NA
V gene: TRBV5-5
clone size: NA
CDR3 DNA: TGTGCCAGCAGCTTGATGAGTATTAATGAAAAACTGTTTTTT
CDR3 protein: CASSLMSINEKLFF

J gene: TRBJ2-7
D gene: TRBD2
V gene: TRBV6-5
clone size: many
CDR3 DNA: TGTGCCAGCAGTTACAAAGCGGGAGCCCCGGGCGAGCAGTACTTC
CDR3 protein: CASSYKAGAPGEQYF

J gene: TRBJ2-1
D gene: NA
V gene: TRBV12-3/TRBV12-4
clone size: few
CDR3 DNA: TGTGCCAGCAGTTTAGGACAGAACCTGAATGAGCAGTTCTTC
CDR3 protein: CASSLGQNLNEQFF